A selection of T cell receptor beta chains follows, all from one sample in a study of blood T cell repertoires in COVID-19. TCRdb's table, derived via immunoSEQ multiplex PCR, lists solely in-frame clones and lacks some. Of approximately 200,000 clones listed, 80% to 90% are singletons. Sequencing used peripheral blood. The receptor source for this set is a man between 60 and 70 years old with acute or convalescent COVID-19. Each CDR3 is given with its conserved first and last residue. D genes are given only for firm matches. The size of a clone is reported for some rows only, either as once, few or many, or as a class for expanded clones.

J gene: TRBJ2-1
V gene: TRBV25-1
clone size: once
CDR3 length: 15
D gene: TRBD2
CDR3 DNA: TGTGCCAGCAGTGGGGTTACAGCGGGAGTCAATGAGCAGTTCTTC
CDR3 protein: CASSGVTAGVNEQFF

J gene: TRBJ2-3
V gene: TRBV10-2
clone size: once
CDR3 length: 14
D gene: .
CDR3 DNA: TGCGCCAGTCGCCGGTCCGAAAGCACAGATACGCAGTATTTT
CDR3 protein: CASRRSESTDTQYF

J gene: TRBJ1-6
V gene: TRBV28
clone size: .
CDR3 length: 10
D gene: .
CDR3 DNA: TGTGCCAGTGGTCCCAGGCCCCTCCACTTT
CDR3 protein: CASGPRPLHF

J gene: TRBJ2-1
V gene: TRBV7-9
clone size: .
CDR3 length: 15
D gene: TRBD2
CDR3 DNA: TGTGCCAGCAGATATAGCGGGAGCGAGACCCAGGAGCAGTTCTTC
CDR3 protein: CASRYSGSETQEQFF

J gene: TRBJ1-6
V gene: TRBV3-1/TRBV3-2
clone size: .
CDR3 length: 15
D gene: .
CDR3 DNA: TGTGCCAGCAGCCAATTTCGTTCGGTCAATTCACCCCTCCACTTT
CDR3 protein: CASSQFRSVNSPLHF

J gene: TRBJ1-2
V gene: TRBV6-5
clone size: .
CDR3 length: 12
D gene: .
CDR3 DNA: TGTGCCAGCAGTTACCGGGGTGATGGCTACACCTTC
CDR3 protein: CASSYRGDGYTF

J gene: TRBJ2-2
V gene: TRBV19
clone size: once
CDR3 length: 18
D gene: .
CDR3 DNA: TGTGCCAGTAGTATTTCGAGATGGGGGGAGCCGGACACCGGGGAGCTGTTTTTT
CDR3 protein: CASSISRWGEPDTGELFF

J gene: TRBJ1-3
V gene: TRBV7-2
clone size: once
CDR3 length: 14
D gene: TRBD1
CDR3 DNA: TGTGCCAGCAGCGTGGGGACAGGGATAAACACCATATATTTT
CDR3 protein: CASSVGTGINTIYF

J gene: TRBJ2-3
V gene: TRBV7-2
clone size: .
CDR3 length: 12
D gene: .
CDR3 DNA: TGTGCCAGCAGCCTTAGCACAGATACGCAGTATTTT
CDR3 protein: CASSLSTDTQYF

J gene: TRBJ2-7
V gene: TRBV19
clone size: .
CDR3 length: 14
D gene: TRBD1
CDR3 DNA: TGTGCCAGTAGTATTGGGACAGGGACCTACGAGCAGTACTTC
CDR3 protein: CASSIGTGTYEQYF

J gene: TRBJ1-2
V gene: TRBV6-5
clone size: .
CDR3 length: 14
D gene: .
CDR3 DNA: TGTGCCAGCAGGTTACAGGGCTACGGCTATGGCTACACCTTC
CDR3 protein: CASRLQGYGYGYTF

J gene: TRBJ2-2
V gene: TRBV28
clone size: .
CDR3 length: 15
D gene: .
CDR3 DNA: TGTGCCAGTCGTGGCCCTTCCCCGGGGGCCGGGGAGCTGTTTTTT
CDR3 protein: CASRGPSPGAGELFF

J gene: TRBJ2-1
V gene: TRBV7-3
clone size: .
CDR3 length: 18
D gene: TRBD2
CDR3 DNA: TGTGCCAGCAGCCACCGGGACAGAGGACTAGCGGGCTACAATGAGCAGTTCTTC
CDR3 protein: CASSHRDRGLAGYNEQFF

J gene: TRBJ2-3
V gene: TRBV7-9
clone size: .
CDR3 length: 12
D gene: .
CDR3 DNA: TGTGCCAGCAGCTCCGGTATCAGCGAGCAGTATTTT
CDR3 protein: CASSSGISEQYF

J gene: TRBJ2-7
V gene: TRBV9
clone size: .
CDR3 length: 15
D gene: TRBD2
CDR3 DNA: TGTGCCAGCAGCCCCCGGGGTAGCGGGAGCTACGAGCAGTACTTC
CDR3 protein: CASSPRGSGSYEQYF

J gene: TRBJ2-7
V gene: TRBV11-1
clone size: .
CDR3 length: 14
D gene: TRBD1
CDR3 DNA: TGTGCCAGCAGCTTACGGACAGGTCTGAACGAGCAGTACTTC
CDR3 protein: CASSLRTGLNEQYF

J gene: TRBJ2-1
V gene: TRBV5-1
clone size: .
CDR3 length: 13
D gene: TRBD2
CDR3 DNA: TGCGCCAGCAGATCACTAGCGTCCGATGAGCAGTTCTTC
CDR3 protein: CASRSLASDEQFF

J gene: TRBJ1-3
V gene: TRBV5-5
clone size: .
CDR3 length: 17
D gene: .
CDR3 DNA: TGTGCCAGCAGCTTGAGGGCAGGGTTATCCGCGGGGAACACCATATATTTT
CDR3 protein: CASSLRAGLSAGNTIYF

J gene: TRBJ1-4
V gene: TRBV2
clone size: .
CDR3 length: 13
D gene: .
CDR3 DNA: TGTGCCAGCAAAGAGAGTACTAATGAAAAACTGTTTTTT
CDR3 protein: CASKESTNEKLFF

J gene: TRBJ2-7
V gene: TRBV28
clone size: .
CDR3 length: 14
D gene: TRBD1
CDR3 DNA: TGTGCCAGCACAACCGGGACAGGGACATACGAGCAGTACTTC
CDR3 protein: CASTTGTGTYEQYF

J gene: TRBJ1-1
V gene: TRBV12-3/TRBV12-4
clone size: .
CDR3 length: 13
D gene: .
CDR3 DNA: TGTGCCAGCAGTTTCACCCCGCGGAAAGAAGCTTTCTTT
CDR3 protein: CASSFTPRKEAFF

J gene: TRBJ2-1
V gene: TRBV7-8
clone size: .
CDR3 length: 20
D gene: TRBD2
CDR3 DNA: TGTGCCAGCAGCTCCAGCCCCACCATGACTAGCGGGAGATTCTTCAATGAGCAGTTCTTC
CDR3 protein: CASSSSPTMTSGRFFNEQFF

J gene: TRBJ1-4
V gene: TRBV10-3
clone size: .
CDR3 length: 14
D gene: .
CDR3 DNA: TGTGCCATCAGCGGGGGGACCCCGAATGAAAAACTGTTTTTT
CDR3 protein: CAISGGTPNEKLFF

J gene: TRBJ2-3
V gene: TRBV7-9
clone size: .
CDR3 length: 15
D gene: TRBD2
CDR3 DNA: TGTGCCAGCAGCCTTAGCGGGAAGAGCACAGATACGCAGTATTTT
CDR3 protein: CASSLSGKSTDTQYF

J gene: TRBJ2-7
V gene: TRBV10-2
clone size: .
CDR3 length: 12
D gene: .
CDR3 DNA: TGCGCCAGCAGTGACGGTGTTTACGAGCAGTACTTC
CDR3 protein: CASSDGVYEQYF